This T cell receptor beta chain came from a study of technical replicates of blood from four donors. The V gene's germline CDR1 is MDHEN and CDR2 SYDVKM. V was clipped by 5 bases and J by 2 bases; unmatched bases: 10. This CDR3 spans 16 amino acids. Sequencing was performed with immunoSEQ multiplex PCR; in TCRdb, only in-frame clones are kept and a portion is missing. Among about 68,000 clones listed, nearly 98% were seen once. This chain links TRBV28 with TRBJ2-7; 9 positions agree with TRBD1. Sequenced: T cells isolated from PBMCs. The TCR originated in a human donor in good health. In DNA, the CDR3 is TGTGCCAGCAGTCCCCGGCCGGGACAGGGACCCTACGAGCAGTACTTC. This encodes CASSPRPGQGPYEQYF.